This is a list of T cell receptor beta chains from one sample in a study of a mutant IDH1 vaccine in newly diagnosed glioma. These receptors lack a known antigen. Profiling relied on immunoSEQ multiplex PCR, and the TCRdb table lists in-frame clones only, not all of them. The table shows roughly 60,000 clones, with approximately 85% occurring only once. Sequenced material: PBMCs, taken from a glioma patient whose treatment included an IDH1 peptide vaccine. Receptor source: a man aged 30-40 years with glioma. CDR3s leave out the opening cysteine and the closing phenylalanine or tryptophan.

v_call: TRBV11-2; j_call: TRBJ1-1; cdr3_aa: ASSLRGGRVTEAF
v_call: TRBV18; j_call: TRBJ1-4; cdr3_aa: ASSPGVGGGKLF
v_call: TRBV6-6; j_call: TRBJ2-7; cdr3_aa: ASSYGTGPLREQY
v_call: TRBV25-1; j_call: TRBJ2-2; cdr3_aa: ASSEAGRDTGELF
v_call: TRBV9; j_call: TRBJ1-2; cdr3_aa: ASSSSGTGLNYGYT
v_call: TRBV5-4; j_call: TRBJ2-5; cdr3_aa: ASSQATSGPQETQY
v_call: TRBV7-8; j_call: TRBJ1-3; cdr3_aa: ASSVGDPGNTIY
v_call: TRBV11-2; j_call: TRBJ2-1; cdr3_aa: ASSLGEVQGTMRQF
v_call: TRBV6-5; j_call: TRBJ1-4; cdr3_aa: ASSYQGEKLF
v_call: TRBV25-1; j_call: TRBJ1-3; cdr3_aa: ASRTGSGNTIY
v_call: TRBV7-6; j_call: TRBJ2-7; cdr3_aa: ASSLAPGGSYEQY
v_call: TRBV10-3; j_call: TRBJ1-6; cdr3_aa: AISESLFGTGGNSPLH
v_call: TRBV5-1; j_call: TRBJ1-2; cdr3_aa: ASSTDGASANYGYT
v_call: TRBV10-3; j_call: TRBJ2-1; cdr3_aa: AISDRGARNEQF
v_call: TRBV19; j_call: TRBJ1-1; cdr3_aa: ATHHRDTEAF
v_call: TRBV19; j_call: TRBJ2-3; cdr3_aa: ASSTSASGGDTQY
v_call: TRBV7-9; j_call: TRBJ2-2; cdr3_aa: ASSLARPAYTGELF
v_call: TRBV29-1; j_call: TRBJ2-1; cdr3_aa: SVTPTGGSLNYNEQF
v_call: TRBV10-1; j_call: TRBJ2-1; cdr3_aa: ASGTGSGEQF